A single sample gave rise to the 19 T cell receptor beta chains below, sequenced in a study of T cells in Graves' hyperthyroidism and ophthalmopathy. RNA transcripts served as the template for amplifying TCR beta CDR3 regions. HTBI primers were the set used in a first-round RT-PCR of the TCR CDR3. TCRdb re-analysed the multiplex PCR reads in MiXCR, keeping a single row per CDR3 protein. The table shows about 640,000 distinct CDR3 sequences, with about 20% occurring only once. Sequencing was performed on blood. The source of these receptors is a man in his thirties or forties with Graves' ophthalmopathy.

The gene calls are TRBV6-2 or TRBV6-3 and TRBJ1-5; 8 bases align to TRBD1. CDR3 length equals 16 residues. J gave up 5 bases and V 5 bases, and 11 bases lay outside the gene matches. From germline, CDR1 is MNHEY and CDR2 SVGEGT. CDR3: CASSPPGTGSYQPQHF. The CDR3 region has the DNA TGTGCCAGCAGTCCCCCCGGGACAGGCTCCTATCAGCCCCAGCATTTT.

This clonotype was seen at least ten times. J is TRBJ2-2 and V is TRBV5-1; D uncertain. V lost 1 base and J 6 bases, leaving 1 base between the germline ends. Germline loops: CDR1 SGHRS, CDR2 YFSETQ. There are 11 residues in the CDR3. The CDR3 DNA sequence: TGCGCCAGCAGCTTGTCCGGGGAGCTGTTTTTT. Translation: CASSLSGELFF.

This clonotype came up a few times. The gene calls are TRBV7-2 and TRBJ2-1; D possibly uses TRBD1 or TRBD2 (6 bases each). Trimming removed 5 bases at V and 3 bases at J, with 14 bases between. CDR1 and CDR2 from the germline V gene are SGHTA and FQGNSA. The CDR3 spans 15 residues. The CDR3 DNA is TGTGCCAGCAGCCTTAGTGGGGGGCGCTACAATGAGCAGTTCTTC. Encoded protein: CASSLSGGRYNEQFF.

The CDR3 DNA sequence: TGTGCCAGTGAAAGGAGAGGGCCCCAGGGTGGCTACACCTTC. This sequence encodes CASERRGPQGGYTF. The chain is built from TRBV2 and TRBJ1-2; D possibly corresponds to TRBD1 (5 bases). Trimming took 9 bases from V and 7 from J, leaving 21 bases between them. Germline assignment: CDR1 SNHLY and CDR2 FYNNEI. The CDR3 loop spans 14 amino acids.

This clonotype has only a few counts. The chain joins TRBV30 to TRBJ1-4, with D possibly TRBD1 on 5 matching bases. This CDR3 spans 12 amino acids. V dropped 0 bases and J dropped 12 bases, with 11 bases sitting between them. Germline CDR1 GTSNPN, CDR2 SVGIG (reference sequence). The CDR3 DNA follows: TGTGCCTGGAGTGTAACTCAAGGGGAACTGTTTTTT. This codes for CAWSVTQGELFF.

J is TRBJ1-4 and V is TRBV28; D is undetermined. The CDR3 runs to 17 residues. Germline V gene data show CDR1 as MDHEN and CDR2 as SYDVKM. Trimming took off 5 bases at V and 0 bases at J, with 16 bases between the two ends. The CDR3 is CASSPRVALATNEKLFF. DNA for the CDR3: TGTGCCAGCAGTCCCCGAGTCGCCCTGGCAACTAATGAAAAACTGTTTTTT.

For the CDR3, the DNA is TGTGCCAGCAGTTCCGGGACGGCGGGGTTCACTGAAGCTTTCTTT. Translation gives CASSSGTAGFTEAFF. The chain couples TRBV6-1 to TRBJ1-1; weak D call: TRBD1 (5 bases). The CDR3 loop spans 15 amino acids. Germline loops: CDR1 MNHNS, CDR2 SASEGT. Trimming took 5 bases from V and 4 from J, leaving 17 bases between them.

The rearrangement joins TRBV4-3 to TRBJ1-1, with D possibly matching TRBD1 (5 bases). The CDR3 contains 15 residues. V lost 4 bases and J lost 4, with 16 bases in between. Germline values: CDR1 LGHNA, CDR2 YSLEER. In nucleotides, the CDR3 is TGCGCCAGCAGCCCTGTGGCGGGGGAGGGCACTGAAGCTTTCTTT. Translated, it gives CASSPVAGEGTEAFF.

The table lists this clonotype with many counts. This chain links TRBV2 with TRBJ1-1; D is unresolved. Trimming removed 8 bases from V and 1 base from J, with 11 bases in between. The CDR3 has 13 amino acids. Germline V gene lookup returns CDR1 SNHLY and CDR2 FYNNEI. For the CDR3, the DNA is TGTGCCAGCCACTCTACTCGGAACACTGAAGCTTTCTTT. This gives the protein CASHSTRNTEAFF.

Regarding this clonotype: The junction differs from germline at one of its ends, possibly a read error. The V and J genes are TRBV20-1 and TRBJ1-4; 7 bases match TRBD1. Germline loops: CDR1 DFQATT, CDR2 SNEGSKA (reference sequence). The CDR3 runs to 13 residues. The CDR3 sequence is CSARDRDSEKLFF. The CDR3 DNA follows: TGCAGTGCAAGAGACAGGGATAGTGAAAAACTGTTTTTT.

The gene calls are TRBV3-1 and TRBJ2-3; 9 bases align to TRBD2. Trimming cost V 7 bases and J 2 bases; bases outside gene matches: 4. The length of the CDR3 is 14 residues. Germline V lookup: CDR1 LGHDT, CDR2 YNNKEL (reference sequence). Here the CDR3 DNA reads TGTGCCAGCAATGGCGGGAGGGACACAGATACGCAGTATTTT. Protein product: CASNGGRDTDTQYF.

This clonotype was observed many times. The J gene is TRBJ2-1, the V gene TRBV2, with TRBD1 identical over 11 bases. The CDR3 sequence is 15 residues long. The trim removed 3 bases at V and 9 bases at J, leaving 7 bases unmatched. Germline lookup yields CDR1 SNHLY and CDR2 FYNNEI. CDR3 amino acids: CASSDPDRGLGEQFF. The CDR3 nucleotides read TGTGCCAGCAGTGACCCGGACAGGGGGCTTGGTGAGCAGTTCTTC.

The chain combines TRBV29-1 with TRBJ1-2; 8 bases match TRBD1. The V gene end was trimmed by 5 bases and the J gene end by 2 bases; junction bases not matched to a gene: 13. In germline, CDR1 is SQVTM, CDR2 ANQGSEA. CDR3 length: 16 residues. The CDR3 nucleotides read TGCAGCGTTCTCCGAGACAGGGGCGAGGCCAACTATGGCTACACCTTC. Translated, it gives CSVLRDRGEANYGYTF. The full variable domain, with the rest looked up from reference TRBV29-1 and TRBJ1-2, is SAVISQKPSRDICQRGTSLTIQCQVDSQVTMMFWYRQQPGQSLTLIATANQGSEATYESGFVIDKFPISRPNLTFSTLTVSNMSPEDSSIYLCSVLRDRGEANYGYTFGSGTRLTVV.

This clonotype has a count of ten or more. The chain joins TRBV5-1 to TRBJ2-1, with D maybe TRBD2 (5 bases). The CDR3 has 16 residues. Germline assignment: CDR1 SGHRS and CDR2 YFSETQ. V was trimmed by 2 bases and J by 8 bases, leaving 20 bases between them. This chain's CDR3 is CASSFGERKPVDEQFF. The CDR3 region has the DNA TGCGCCAGCAGCTTCGGAGAGCGGAAACCCGTGGATGAGCAGTTCTTC.

Only a few counts were recorded for this clonotype. This sequence joins TRBV6-2 or TRBV6-3 and TRBJ1-2; no firm D call. The length of the CDR3 is 14 residues. Germline CDR1 MNHEY, CDR2 SVGEGT. V was shortened by 0 bases and J by 2 bases, with 7 bases between the two germline ends. The CDR3 DNA is TGTGCCAGCAGTTACTCGAGAAGAAACTATGGCTACACCTTC. This sequence encodes CASSYSRRNYGYTF.

Remarks on this clonotype: Germline is not matched at one junction end, which may reflect a read error. The rearrangement joins TRBV20-1 to TRBJ2-5, with 7 bases matching TRBD2. CDR1 DFQATT and CDR2 SNEGSKA come from the germline V gene (reference sequence). This CDR3 is built from 12 residues. CDR3 sequence (DNA): TGCAGTGCCAGAGGACTAGAAGAGACCCAGTACTTC. This sequence encodes CSARGLEETQYF.

As concerns this clonotype: Mismatch with germline at one junction end may stem from a read error. The chain has TRBV3-1 and TRBJ2-5; the match to TRBD1 covers 7 bases. Germline CDR1 reads LGHDT; CDR2 reads YNNKEL (reference sequence). The CDR3 length is 14 residues. Written as DNA, the CDR3 is TGTACCAGCAGTCCGGGGACAGAACAAGAGACCCAGTACTTC. The encoded protein is CTSSPGTEQETQYF.

A few counts support this clonotype. The chain couples TRBV27 to TRBJ2-3; 7 bases are shared with TRBD1. This CDR3 has 17 amino acids. From germline, CDR1 is MNHEY and CDR2 SMNVEV (reference sequence). V was clipped by 5 bases and J by 0 bases; unmatched bases: 11. The CDR3 here is CASSISTGTPSTDTQYF. CDR3 bases: TGTGCCAGCAGTATCTCGACAGGGACACCAAGCACAGATACGCAGTATTTT.

The chain combines TRBV12-3 or TRBV12-4 with TRBJ2-1; 9 bases align to TRBD1. The CDR3 spans 15 residues. V trimming: 6 bases; J trimming: 4 bases; junction bases outside the gene matches: 7. The CDR3 is CASSNGTGSYNEQFF. The CDR3 DNA sequence: TGTGCCAGCAGCAACGGGACAGGGTCTTACAATGAGCAGTTCTTC.